This T cell receptor (beta chain) was identified in a study of T cells in Graves' hyperthyroidism and ophthalmopathy (dated by TCRdb to the late 2010s). In the study overall: Peripheral blood samples were taken at initial diagnosis, before any treatment was given. Thyroid tissue and blood T-cell repertoires from about six Graves' hyperthyroidism patients were also compared in the study. After sampling, hyperthyroidism patients received methimazole starting at 30 mg daily, and ophthalmopathy patients received high-dose intravenous methylprednisolone. An independent validation cohort of 18 to 20 hyperthyroidism patients and approximately 17 patients who later progressed to ophthalmopathy tested prospective prediction of ophthalmopathy. For training and testing, the roughly 93 patients in the discovery cohort were randomly divided in a 7:3 ratio. To identify TCR V-J signatures that set the groups apart, the researchers used a discovery cohort of roughly 100 patients, made up of fewer than 50 with Graves' ophthalmopathy and about 55 with stable Graves' hyperthyroidism. The paper reports TCR Vbeta CDR3 sequencing of roughly 140 peripheral blood samples: over 40 ophthalmopathy, some 80 hyperthyroidism and approximately 17 progressor patients.

Stable Graves' hyperthyroidism was defined as the absence of progression to ophthalmopathy over 18 months of follow-up. Hyperthyroidism patients were newly diagnosed, with disease duration under 2 months, and aged 18 to 65 years. The study excluded patients with uncontrolled infections, other autoimmune diseases, pregnancy or lactation. Diagnoses were based on clinical symptoms, serum thyroxine and TRAb, thyroid ultrasound and orbital computed tomography. PBMCs were isolated from roughly 10 ml of fresh peripheral blood by Ficoll-Paque density gradient centrifugation. Trizol reagent was used to extract total RNA, and RNA quality was then checked on an Agilent 2100 Bioanalyzer. Summary of the overall study and its limitations: Sample size was not statistically predetermined, and blinding of investigators to group allocation was not performed. In validation, the model predicted progression to ophthalmopathy with 65% to 71% sensitivity and 72% to 85% specificity, a median of around 6.6 months before onset. Ophthalmopathy was separated from stable hyperthyroidism by a 13 V-J signature model, with approximately 90% sensitivity and about 81% specificity obtained in cross-validation and 80%/75% obtained in testing. Most expanded thyroid clonotypes (frequency above 0.001) were also detected in blood, a finding suggesting that blood repertoires may reflect thyroid immune responses.

CDR1 and CDR2, looked up from the germline V gene, are MNHEY and SVGEGT. The CDR3 runs 15 amino acids, cysteine and phenylalanine included. Of the read, only the CDR3 DNA is kept; its 45 bases are in frame from base 1. This clonotype was recorded a few times. No cognate antigen has been identified for it. This clone may be a read error of a much larger clone one base away. The TCR beta CDR3 regions were amplified from RNA transcripts. The TCR CDR3 was subjected to a first round of RT-PCR using the HTBI primer set and the Qiagen OneStep RT-PCR kit. Libraries were constructed in a second round of multiplex PCR, after which size selection and purification were performed. Libraries were sequenced paired-end with 100 bp reads on an Illumina HiSeq2000. On the study's bioinformatics: SOAPnuke was used to process the raw data, with reads discarded if the reads contained adapters or uncalled bases, had a mean Phred below 15, or lacked an exact constant-primer or identifier match. COPE v1.2.5 was used to merge the high-quality paired reads, and each unique nucleotide sequence was defined as a clonotype. MiTCR v1.1 was used to align clonotypes to the IMGT TRBV, TRBD and TRBJ reference segments. The analysis was restricted to V-J combinations with a frequency above 0.0001, which together covered 99% to 99.2% of the repertoires. A TCS score was defined as the ratio between F50 (clonal expansion) and ExV (chaos), using BLOSUM62-based TCRdist between CDR3 peptides within each V-J. Welch's t-statistics and random forest reduced fewer than 600 V-J features to around 14, which were used in a naive Bayes classifier (R e1071). The public sequencing data were trimmed at Q25 with fastp and processed into clonotypes with MiXCR by TCRdb, which kept only in-frame beta chains. Rows are unified per CDR3 protein, each entry keeping the most common DNA and genes. The V and J calls reflect TCRdb's pipeline rather than the authors' work. In this sample the table shows approximately 590,000 distinct CDR3 sequences, about a sixth of which occur a single time. The ten largest clones represent approximately 7% of the sample.

The sequence derives from a woman aged 25 to 39 with Graves' hyperthyroidism. The rearrangement joined TRBV6-2 or TRBV6-3 to TRBJ2-5, with no D gene named confidently. The sample comprised blood. The DNA reads TGTGCCAGCAGTTACTCGATGCTGGGGAAAGAGGCCCAGTACTTC. Translated, it reads CASSYSMLGKEAQYF.